This T cell receptor (beta chain) was sequenced during a study of vaccination and CD4 T cells after COVID-19. Time point: late sampling 161 to 241 days after vaccination in a few convalescent patients. As for treatment: roughly ten-day PBMC culture with coronavirus spike peptide pools or control peptides (ViraFEST assay). The Oncomine TCR Beta short-read assay was what sequenced the DNA obtained from cultured CD4+ T cells. TCRdb redid the calling of the PCR reads with MiXCR, one entry per CDR3 protein. The repertoire holds some 17,000 distinct CDR3 sequences, approximately 56% seen once, with over 20% in the top ten. As concerns this clonotype: Its specificity is not known.

Trimming took 5 bases from V and 7 from J, leaving 23 bases between them. The CDR3 is 17 residues long. From germline, CDR1 is SEHNR and CDR2 FQNEAQ (reference sequence). The sample in question was CD4+ T cells from blood, cultured in vitro, obtained about 7 months after SARS-CoV-2 vaccination. This sequence was found in a human donor who had recovered from COVID-19. V is TRBV7-9 and J is TRBJ1-4; D possibly corresponds to TRBD1 (6 bases). The DNA of the CDR3 is TGTGCCAGCAGCAATGCCCCGGGGGGCGGAGGGGGTGAAAAACTGTTTTTT. This sequence encodes CASSNAPGGGGGEKLFF.